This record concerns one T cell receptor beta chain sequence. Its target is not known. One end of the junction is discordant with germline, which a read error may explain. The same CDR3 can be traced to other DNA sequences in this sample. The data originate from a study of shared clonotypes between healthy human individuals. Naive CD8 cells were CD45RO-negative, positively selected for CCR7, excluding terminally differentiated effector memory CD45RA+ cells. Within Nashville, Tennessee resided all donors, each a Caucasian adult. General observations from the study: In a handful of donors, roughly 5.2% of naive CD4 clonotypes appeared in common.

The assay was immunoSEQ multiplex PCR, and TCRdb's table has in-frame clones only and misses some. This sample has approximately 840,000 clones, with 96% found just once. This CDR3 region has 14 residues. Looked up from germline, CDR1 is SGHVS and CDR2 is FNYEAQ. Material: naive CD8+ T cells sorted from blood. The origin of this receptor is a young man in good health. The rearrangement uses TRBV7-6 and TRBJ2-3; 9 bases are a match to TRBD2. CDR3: CASSLAGVTDTQYF. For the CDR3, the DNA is TGTGCCAGCAGTTTAGCGGGAGTGACAGATACGCAGTATTTT.